This TCR beta chain was profiled in a study of shared clonotypes between healthy human individuals. Turning to the study itself: Each donor contributed plates that comprised three CD4 naive, three CD4 memory, two CD8 naive and one CD8 memory. General study findings and limits: Relative to their counterparts shared across all four donors, non-shared clonotypes exhibited diminished generation probabilities.

Note on this clone: Its cognate antigen is unknown.

CDR1 MNHNS and CDR2 SASEGT come from the germline V gene. V was pared by 3 bases and J by 9 bases, with 11 bases between. The CDR3 loop spans 12 amino acids. Healthy and HIV-negative, the adult donors had no recent acute infections or vaccinations. CD4+ cells were split into CD45RA+ naive and CD45RA-negative memory subsets. The table came from immunoSEQ multiplex PCR; TCRdb's copy has only in-frame clones and leaves some out. The table lists roughly 520,000 clones, about 96% of them singletons. The sequence was obtained from a woman aged 25 to 39 in good health. The rearrangement links TRBV6-1 to TRBJ1-1; D is undetermined. Source material: naive CD4+ T cells sorted from blood. Noted subset: CD45RA+ positively selected. CDR3: CASSDPSLKAFF. The CDR3, as DNA: TGTGCCAGCAGTGATCCAAGCTTAAAAGCTTTCTTT.